The sequence of this T cell receptor beta chain was determined in a study of blood T cell repertoires in COVID-19. Study background: Donors in the United States, Italy and Spain gave samples during acute or convalescent COVID-19. PBMCs, B-cell-depleted T cells, or T cells provided the cDNA or gDNA that made up the material.

This CDR3 spans 12 amino acids. The germline V and J ends were trimmed by 4 bases and 8 bases, with 10 bases remaining between them. Germline V gene data show CDR1 as LNHDA and CDR2 as SQIVND (reference sequence). One Seattle source followed patients from active infection through their disease course. Authors' methods: Estimated nucleated cell counts came from reference gene primer amplification. The table came from immunoSEQ multiplex PCR; TCRdb's copy has only in-frame clones and leaves some out. V and J calls and clone size come straight from that table; D and trimming were deduced from the DNA. Of 300,000 to 400,000 clones in the sample, 87% were seen once.

The sequencing sample was made of peripheral blood. The clonotype was recovered from a woman in her sixties or seventies with COVID-19, enrolled during active disease. The chain links TRBV19 to TRBJ2-3; D might be TRBD1 (6 bases). The DNA of the CDR3 is TGTGCCAGTAGTACCCACAGGGTTACGCAGTATTTT. Protein sequence: CASSTHRVTQYF.